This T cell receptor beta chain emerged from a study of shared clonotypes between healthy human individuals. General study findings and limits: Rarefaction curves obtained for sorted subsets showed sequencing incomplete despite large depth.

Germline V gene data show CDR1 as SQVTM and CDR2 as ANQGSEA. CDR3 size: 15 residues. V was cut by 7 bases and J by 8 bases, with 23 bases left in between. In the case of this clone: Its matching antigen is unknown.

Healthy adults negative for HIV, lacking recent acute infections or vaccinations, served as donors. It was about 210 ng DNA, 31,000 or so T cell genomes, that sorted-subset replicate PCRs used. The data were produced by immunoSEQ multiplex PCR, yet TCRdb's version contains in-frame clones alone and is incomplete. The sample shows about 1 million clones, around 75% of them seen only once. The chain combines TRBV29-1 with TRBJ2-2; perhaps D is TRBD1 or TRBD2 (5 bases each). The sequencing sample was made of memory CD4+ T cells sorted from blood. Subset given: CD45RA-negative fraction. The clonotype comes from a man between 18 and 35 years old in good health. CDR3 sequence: CSATTGTLFGGELFF. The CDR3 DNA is TGCAGCGCAACCACCGGGACCCTCTTTGGTGGGGAGCTGTTTTTT.